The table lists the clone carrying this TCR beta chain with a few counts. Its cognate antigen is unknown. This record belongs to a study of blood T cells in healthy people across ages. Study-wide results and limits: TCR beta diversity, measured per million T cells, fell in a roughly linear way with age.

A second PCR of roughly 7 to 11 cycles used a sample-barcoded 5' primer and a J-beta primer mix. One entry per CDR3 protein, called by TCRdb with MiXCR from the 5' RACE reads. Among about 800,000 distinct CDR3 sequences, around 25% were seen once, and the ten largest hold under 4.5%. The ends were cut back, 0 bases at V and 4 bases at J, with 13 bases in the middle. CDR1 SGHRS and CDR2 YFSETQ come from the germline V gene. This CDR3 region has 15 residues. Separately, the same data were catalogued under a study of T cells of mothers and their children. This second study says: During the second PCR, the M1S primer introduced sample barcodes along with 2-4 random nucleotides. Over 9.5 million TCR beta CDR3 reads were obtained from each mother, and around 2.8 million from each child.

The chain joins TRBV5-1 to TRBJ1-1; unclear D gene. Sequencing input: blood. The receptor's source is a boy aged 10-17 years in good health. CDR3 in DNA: TGCGCCAGCAGCTTGGCCTCTTGGCAGGCCACTGAAGCTTTCTTT. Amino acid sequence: CASSLASWQATEAFF.